Below are 7 T cell receptor beta chains sequenced from a single sample in a study of control samples from healthy donors and cancer patients. Clones were read by immunoSEQ multiplex PCR, and TCRdb kept only the in-frame ones, dropping some. The sample yields about 180,000 clones, approximately 92% seen once. The sample was blood. These receptors were obtained from a man aged 25-45 years in good health.

The chain employs TRBV24-1 and TRBJ2-4, with 7 bases fitting TRBD1. J gave up 5 bases and V 4 bases, and 4 bases lay outside the gene matches. Germline V gene sequence: CDR1 KGHDR, CDR2 SFDVKD. The CDR3 is 14 amino acids. CDR3 sequence reads: CATSENRGENIQYF. The CDR3 region has the DNA TGTGCCACCAGTGAAAACAGGGGCGAAAACATTCAGTACTTC.

This chain joins TRBV18 and TRBJ1-1; D ambiguous. Deletions cut 5 bases from V and 4 bases from J, with 11 bases between. The CDR3 spans 13 residues. Germline loops: CDR1 KGHSH, CDR2 LQKENI. CDR3 sequence: CASSSEGVTEAFF. CDR3 sequence (DNA): TGTGCCAGCTCATCGGAGGGAGTCACTGAAGCTTTCTTT.

The genes are TRBV27 and TRBJ2-3, with D maybe TRBD1 (6 bases). Deletions cut 5 bases from V and 0 bases from J, with 15 bases between. The germline CDR1 and CDR2 sequences are MNHEY and SMNVEV (reference sequence). The CDR3 runs to 16 residues. The CDR3 DNA sequence: TGTGCCAGCAGTGGGGCCGACAGGCAAAGCACAGATACGCAGTATTTT. Its protein is CASSGADRQSTDTQYF.

A note on this clone: A junction boundary mismatches the germline segment, possibly from a read error. This sequence joins TRBV29-1 and TRBJ1-1; possibly TRBD1 for D (5 bases). Germline CDR1 reads SQVTM; CDR2 reads ANQGSEA. CDR3 length equals 12 residues. CDR3 residues: CSAEPGPFEAFF. Here the CDR3 DNA reads TGCAGCGCTGAACCGGGACCCTTTGAAGCTTTCTTT.

V is TRBV5-4 and J is TRBJ2-2, with D uncertain. The V gene lost 0 bases and the J gene lost 1 base, with 13 bases spanning the gap. Germline V CDR1 and CDR2: SGHNT, YYREEE (reference sequence). This CDR3 comprises 17 residues. The CDR3 DNA sequence: TGTGCCAGCAGCTTGGTTCGCCCGACACTGAACACCGGGGAGCTGTTTTTT. This encodes CASSLVRPTLNTGELFF. The full variable domain, its missing parts supplied by reference TRBV5-4 and TRBJ2-2, is ETGVTQSPTHLIKTRGQQVTLRCSSQSGHNTVSWYQQALGQGPQFIFQYYREEENGRGNFPPRFSGLQFPNYSSELNVNALELDDSALYLCASSLVRPTLNTGELFFGEGSRLTVL.

V gene TRBV12-3 or TRBV12-4 combines with J gene TRBJ2-1; D possibly uses TRBD1 or TRBD2 (6 bases each). CDR3 length equals 13 residues. The V gene lost 6 bases and the J gene lost 11 bases, with 17 bases spanning the gap. The CDR3 region has the DNA TGTGCCAGCAGCCCTACGGAGGGGGGAAAGCAGTTCTTC. Its protein is CASSPTEGGKQFF.

V and J are TRBV27 and TRBJ2-7; 10 nucleotides match TRBD1. Trimming removed 4 bases from V and 5 bases from J; junction bases left unmatched: 5. CDR1 and CDR2 from the germline V gene are MNHEY and SMNVEV (reference sequence). The CDR3 contains 14 residues. The CDR3 region is CASSSRQGANEQYF. Here the CDR3 DNA reads TGTGCCAGCAGTTCCCGACAGGGGGCTAACGAGCAGTACTTC.